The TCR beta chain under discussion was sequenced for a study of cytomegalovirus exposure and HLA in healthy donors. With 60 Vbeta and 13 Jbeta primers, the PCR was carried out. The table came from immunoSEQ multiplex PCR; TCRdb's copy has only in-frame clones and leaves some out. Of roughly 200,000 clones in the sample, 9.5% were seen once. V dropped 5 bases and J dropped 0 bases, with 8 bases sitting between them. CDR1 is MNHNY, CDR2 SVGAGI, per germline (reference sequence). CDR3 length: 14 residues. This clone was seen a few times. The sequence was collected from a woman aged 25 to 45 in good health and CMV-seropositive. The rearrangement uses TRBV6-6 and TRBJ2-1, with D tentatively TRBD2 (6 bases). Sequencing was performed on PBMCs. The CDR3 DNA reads TGTGCCAGCAGTCGGGGGAGCTCCTACAATGAGCAGTTCTTC. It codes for CASSRGSSYNEQFF.